This T cell receptor beta chain comes out of a study of blood T cell repertoires in COVID-19. Study members were between about 18 and 100 years old and lived in 24 US regions. Cohort 3 recovery required two negative PCRs, clearance, or symptom resolution. The germline V gene encodes CDR1 SGHTA and CDR2 FQGTGA. This CDR3 region has 14 residues. Trimming cost V 5 bases and J 6 bases, with 16 bases left between them. Sequencing used immunoSEQ multiplex PCR; TCRdb keeps in-frame clones, though not all of them. The table shows about 310,000 clones, with roughly 88% occurring only once. The sequence was obtained from a man aged 30 to 39 who had recovered from COVID-19. The chain employs TRBV7-3 and TRBJ1-2; tentative D call: TRBD1 (6 bases). The sequenced material came from PBMCs or T cells enriched from blood (not recorded which). CDR3 loop: CASSPDGGLDGYTF. The CDR3 DNA reads as TGTGCCAGCAGCCCGGATGGGGGCCTAGATGGCTACACCTTC.